A single T cell receptor beta chain is shown here with its context. Its antigen is still unknown. The sample originates from a study of cytomegalovirus exposure and HLA in healthy donors. Whole-study findings and limits: It was fewer than 200 TCR beta chains that were listed as cytomegalovirus-associated. In a later analysis, TCR association rates varied by HLA locus: DRB1 most, HLA-C fewest. In a later analysis, most CMV-associated TCR beta chains appeared HLA-restricted.

The germline V gene has CDR1 SQVTM and CDR2 ANQGSEA. Between the trimmed V and J ends, which lost 3 bases and 8 bases, there was a span of 16 bases. This CDR3 is built from 13 residues. Primers for the PCR totalled 60 Vbeta and 13 Jbeta. Profiling relied on immunoSEQ multiplex PCR, and the TCRdb table lists in-frame clones only, not all of them. The repertoire holds over 30,000 clones, roughly 64% seen once, with around a tenth in the top ten. The TCR sequence derives from a man aged 35 to 55 in good health and CMV-seropositive. The specimen sequenced was PBMCs. The V call is TRBV29-1, the J call TRBJ1-2, with D tentatively TRBD1 (5 bases). The CDR3 bases are TGCAGCGTTGAGTGGGGGACTCTCTGGGGCTACACCTTC. Translating it yields CSVEWGTLWGYTF.